This T cell receptor beta chain was captured by sequencing in a study of persistence of HIV-infected CD4 T cells (dated by TCRdb to the early 2020s). As for the study more broadly: Participants had been on suppressive ART for a median of roughly 8 years. Peripheral blood samples of up to about 200 mL were taken at multiple time points, with the exception of a couple of participants who underwent leukapheresis at a single time point. CMV- and HIV-1 Gag-responding CD4+ T cells were isolated from ART-treated individuals so that antigen-driven clonal expansion of HIV-1-infected cells could be examined. The clonality of all cells in each sorted population was measured by TCRbeta sequencing, and the clonality of infected cells was measured by proviral sequencing. For the TCR cluster analysis across participants, under 10 participants were included for CMV and more than 5 participants for Gag. Broader findings and caveats from the paper: Only a small number of individuals took part in the study, and the range of antigens tested was limited. A correlation was observed between TCR oligoclonality and proviral oligoclonality within the same sorted populations. Enrichment of degenerate expanded CDR3beta sequences was found in antigen-responding cells, suggesting convergent selection of CD4+ responses to CMV and Gag. Significantly lower TCRbeta richness was observed in CMV- and Gag-responding cells than in anti-CD3/anti-CD28-responding cells, and higher oligoclonality was observed in CMV-responding cells than in CD3/CD28-stimulated and Gag-responding cells. Bulk TCR analyses could not be restricted to the rare CMV-responding cells that actually carried HIV-1 proviruses.

The immunoSEQ hsTCRB assay version 4, run in survey mode, was used to sequence TCRbeta repertoires from genomic DNA. For TCRbeta sequencing, genomic DNA was diluted to around 10 ng/uL, with up to 1 ug used per sample. In the source study's methods: TCRbeta data were analyzed in ImmunoSeq Analyzer 3.0, with diversity computed on productive nucleotide rearrangements. The improved Chao index was used to estimate lower-bound TCR diversity, and the Gini coefficient was used to estimate clonality using the Immunarch R package. Different nucleotide rearrangements encoding the same CDR3beta amino acid sequence were treated as distinct clonotypes. Differential abundance analysis found TCRbeta sequences that were significantly enriched in antigen-responding cells compared with anti-CD3/anti-CD28-activated cells. Using predicted peptide-MHC specificity as the basis, GLIPH2 grouped TCRs into clusters, both for each participant individually and for the merged data sets that combined participants. TCRdb carries this immuneACCESS record with in-frame sequences only. Its versions omit some clonotypes, under half of them owing to an unresolved V gene in the studies checked, with the rest unexplained. The V and J calls and the clone size are those of that table, but D and trimming were determined from the DNA. A total of 10,000 to 15,000 clones appear in this sample, 65% to 75% of them only once. The top ten clones comprise about 18% of the sample.

A note on this clone: Its antigen is currently not known. No clone much larger than this one lies a single base away; base qualities are absent. The same CDR3 arises from other DNA sequences in this sample as well.

The germline V and J ends show losses of 4 bases and 4 bases respectively, and no gene match explains 13 bases of the junction. CDR1 and CDR2, looked up from the germline V gene, are SGHRS and YFSETQ. The CDR3 starts with the cysteine, ends with the phenylalanine, and has 17 residues. The sequence is cut down to CDR3 DNA, 51 bases in frame from base 1. This specimen's treatment or condition label, per the study, means: suppressive antiretroviral therapy. Cells were stimulated with lysates of CMV-infected fibroblasts at 9 to 10 ug/mL. Responding CD4+ T cells were sorted by upregulation of both CD40 ligand and CD69. HIV-1-infected adults in whom suppressive ART had been started during chronic infection were enrolled as participants. Participants had undetectable plasma HIV-1 RNA below 50 copies/mL for at least 4 years. To be included, a participant needed positive CMV serology and a CD4+ T cell count above 400 cells/uL. Before stimulation, PBMCs were isolated using density centrifugation and then depleted of CD8+ T cells. CD8-depleted PBMCs were stimulated for around 20 hours with anti-CD28/CD49d costimulation, CD40-blocking antibody and enfuvirtide to prevent new infections. Cell sorting was performed on a Beckman Coulter MoFlo Legacy or XDP sorter, and dead cells were excluded with propidium iodide. For samples with more than one million cells, genomic DNA was extracted with the QIAamp DNA Mini Kit, and for all other samples the Quick-DNA Microprep Kit was used.

This receptor was identified in an adult man with HIV who was CMV-seropositive. The chain is made from TRBV5-1 and TRBJ1-5, with 8 middle bases fitting TRBD1. The source material was CD4+ T cells sorted from PBMCs after approximately 20-hour stimulation, sampled from a patient who received antiretroviral therapy. The meaning of the sample's cell subset or site label: CD40L+CD69+ CD4 T cells responding to CMV lysate. Read as DNA, the sequence is TGCGCCAGCAGCCCCGGCGGCGGGACAGGAATAAATCAGCCCCAGCATTTT. Translation gives CASSPGGGTGINQPQHF.